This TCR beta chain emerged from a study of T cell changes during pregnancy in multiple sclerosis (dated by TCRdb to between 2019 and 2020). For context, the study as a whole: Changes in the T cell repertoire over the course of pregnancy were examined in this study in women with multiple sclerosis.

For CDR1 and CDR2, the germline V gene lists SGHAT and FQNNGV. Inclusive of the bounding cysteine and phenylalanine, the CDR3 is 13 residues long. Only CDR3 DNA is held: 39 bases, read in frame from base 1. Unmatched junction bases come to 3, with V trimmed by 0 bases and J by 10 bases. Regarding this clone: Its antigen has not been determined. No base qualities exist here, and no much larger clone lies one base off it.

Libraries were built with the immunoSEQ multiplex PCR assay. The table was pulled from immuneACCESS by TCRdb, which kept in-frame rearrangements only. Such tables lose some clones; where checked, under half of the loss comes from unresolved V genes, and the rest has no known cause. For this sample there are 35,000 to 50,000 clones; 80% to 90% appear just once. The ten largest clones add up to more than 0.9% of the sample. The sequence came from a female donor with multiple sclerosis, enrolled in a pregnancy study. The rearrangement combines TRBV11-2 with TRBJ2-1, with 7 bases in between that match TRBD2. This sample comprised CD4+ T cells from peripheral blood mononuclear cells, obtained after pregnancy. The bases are TGTGCCAGCAGCTTAGATCGGGGGGACGAGCAGTTCTTC. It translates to CASSLDRGDEQFF.